Below, 14 T cell receptor beta chains from the same sample are listed, as sequenced in a study of shared clonotypes between healthy human individuals. Sequenced by immunoSEQ multiplex PCR; TCRdb stores in-frame clones only, minus some. Of under 2.5 million clones listed, around 92% are singletons. Material: naive CD4+ T cells from PBMCs. The subset denotes: CD45RA+ positively selected. Every receptor here comes from a man younger than 30 in good health. Some clones in this sample may be carry-over from other donors' samples.

The rearrangement uses TRBV30 and TRBJ1-5, with D tentatively TRBD1 (5 bases). This CDR3 comprises 16 residues. The ends were cut back, 3 bases at V and 1 base at J, with 16 bases in the middle. Germline V gives CDR1 GTSNPN, CDR2 SVGIG (reference sequence). CDR3 loop: CAWRAGPGYSNQPQHF. The CDR3 region has the DNA TGTGCCTGGAGGGCGGGGCCGGGATACAGCAATCAGCCCCAGCATTTT.

The chain has TRBV5-5 and TRBJ1-5; D not resolved. CDR1 is SGHKS and CDR2 is YYEKEE in the germline V gene (reference sequence). The V gene lost 4 bases and the J gene lost 5 bases, with 13 bases spanning the gap. CDR3 length equals 14 residues. CDR3 sequence: CASSEYRDDQPQHF. The CDR3 DNA sequence: TGTGCCAGCAGCGAGTACAGAGATGATCAGCCCCAGCATTTT.

V usage is TRBV28 and J usage is TRBJ1-5, with 10 bases aligning to TRBD1. There are 13 residues in the CDR3. J was trimmed by 15 bases and V by 6 bases; bases with no gene match: 11. Germline V lookup: CDR1 MDHEN, CDR2 SYDVKM. The CDR3 reads CASSTGTGEVRHF. CDR3 coding DNA: TGTGCCAGCAGCACCGGGACAGGGGAGGTGAGGCATTTT.

This chain connects TRBV2 to TRBJ2-3; D gene unclear. V was clipped by 5 bases and J by 3 bases, with 12 bases between them. CDR3 length equals 14 residues. The germline gives CDR1 SNHLY, CDR2 FYNNEI. In DNA form, the CDR3 reads TGTGCCAGCAGTACCGGTCGGTTAACAGATACGCAGTATTTT. Protein product: CASSTGRLTDTQYF.

The chain uses TRBV7-9 and TRBJ1-4, with D uncertain. V shed 1 base and J shed 12 bases, with 12 bases lying between them. The CDR3 covers 13 residues. Per germline, CDR1 SEHNR and CDR2 FQNEAQ (reference sequence). The CDR3 nucleotides are TGTGCCAGCAGCTTAGTCGAGGGTGGTGAACTGTTTTTT. Its protein product is CASSLVEGGELFF.

This clone was recorded only once. This chain uses TRBV6-6 with TRBJ1-1; D ambiguous. This CDR3 contains 13 residues. The V and J ends lost 2 bases and 8 bases respectively, with 12 bases between them. Looked up from germline, CDR1 is MNHNY and CDR2 is SVGAGI (reference sequence). CDR3 DNA sequence: TGTGCCAGCAGTTACACGGGTTGGGGAGAAGCTTTCTTT. As protein: CASSYTGWGEAFF.

This chain joins TRBV7-2 and TRBJ2-5, with D uncertain. In germline, CDR1 is SGHTA, CDR2 FQGNSA. V was cut by 1 base and J by 5 bases, with 11 bases left in between. The CDR3 covers 14 residues. CDR3 amino acids: CASSLGAGRETQYF. The CDR3 bases are TGTGCCAGCAGCTTAGGGGCAGGCCGGGAGACCCAGTACTTC.

This clone has just one count. This chain joins TRBV7-8 and TRBJ1-2; D may be TRBD1 (5 bases). The germline V gene encodes CDR1 SGHVS and CDR2 FQNEAQ. The CDR3 has 15 residues. Trimming shortened V by 1 base and J by 8 bases, and 17 bases separated the two germline ends. The CDR3 is CASSLGVGPSSGYTF. The CDR3 DNA follows: TGTGCCAGCAGCTTAGGGGTGGGACCTAGTTCCGGCTACACCTTC.

This chain joins TRBV5-1 and TRBJ2-7; D is uncertain. The germline V gene encodes CDR1 SGHRS and CDR2 YFSETQ. This CDR3 has 13 amino acids. Trimming removed 0 bases at V and 12 bases at J, with 16 bases between. The CDR3 region is CASSLERPVPSYF. The CDR3 DNA reads TGCGCCAGCAGCTTGGAACGGCCGGTGCCCTCGTACTTC.

The rearrangement joins TRBV7-2 to TRBJ2-7; 7 positions agree with TRBD1. V trimming: 1 base; J trimming: 3 bases; junction bases outside the gene matches: 9. The CDR3 has 16 residues. Looked up from germline, CDR1 is SGHTA and CDR2 is FQGNSA. The CDR3 spells CASSLGDRVMDYEQYF. Written as DNA, the CDR3 is TGTGCCAGCAGCTTAGGCGACAGGGTGATGGACTACGAGCAGTACTTC.

The rearrangement links TRBV7-9 to TRBJ1-4; tentative D call: TRBD1 (6 bases). This CDR3 has 14 residues. CDR1 is SEHNR, CDR2 FQNEAQ, per germline (reference sequence). Trimming stripped 4 bases from V and 9 bases from J, with 15 bases between. The CDR3 here is CASSSDGGGQKLFF. The DNA of the CDR3 is TGTGCCAGCAGCTCCGACGGTGGGGGCCAAAAACTGTTTTTT.

Only one count was recorded for this clone. The rearrangement links TRBV6-5 to TRBJ2-7, with 9 bases aligning to TRBD1. This CDR3 spans 15 amino acids. CDR1 is MNHEY and CDR2 is SVGAGI in the germline V gene. The junction had 5 bases not matched to a gene; V was cut back by 4 bases and J by 1 base. The DNA for the CDR3 is TGTGCCAGCAGTTTCCTGACAGGGGGGTCCTACGAGCAGTACTTC. It specifies CASSFLTGGSYEQYF.

This sequence joins TRBV4-1 and TRBJ2-7, with TRBD1 matching over 12 bases. This CDR3 is built from 16 residues. The J segment lost 3 bases and the V segment lost 4 bases, leaving 7 bases of the junction unmatched. Germline V gene sequence: CDR1 MGHRA, CDR2 YSYEKL. The CDR3 here is CASSRRGDRGRYEQYF. The DNA of the CDR3 is TGCGCCAGCAGCCGTAGAGGGGACAGGGGGCGCTACGAGCAGTACTTC.

The CDR3 is CASSKGRPGRGYTF. The CDR3 region has the DNA TGTGCCAGCAGCAAAGGCAGGCCAGGAAGGGGCTACACCTTC. The J gene is TRBJ1-2, the V gene TRBV21-1; the table's D call TRBD1 went unverified against the DNA. TRBV21-1 is described as a pseudogene. CDR3 size: 14 residues.